The clone carrying this T cell receptor (beta chain) was observed once. Its antigen is unknown. Naive CD8 cells lacked CD45RO, underwent positive selection for CCR7 and left out terminally differentiated effector memory CD45RA+ cells. Data came from immunoSEQ multiplex PCR; TCRdb stores just in-frame clones and leaves some out. The data show over 2,000,000 clones, 93% seen once. These data originate in a study of shared clonotypes between healthy human individuals. Points from the study as a whole: Of the naive CD4 clonotypes, roughly 5.5% were shared across several donors. Clonotypes shared by all four donors outscored non-shared clonotypes in generation probability. An anticipated effect of sequencing depth on clonotype sharing among donors was recognized. What naive subsets generally showed was a larger estimated richness than memory subsets showed.

Germline V gene data show CDR1 as SGHRS and CDR2 as YFSETQ. V lost 0 bases and J 5 bases, leaving 11 bases between the germline ends. This CDR3 region has 14 residues. This rearrangement joins TRBV5-1 to TRBJ1-1; TRBD1 might be the D (5 bases). Sequencing was done on a sample of naive CD8+ T cells from PBMCs. This sequence originates from a man aged 18 to 35 in good health. Some clones in this sample may be carry-over from other donors' samples. CDR3 loop: CASSLAGVLTEAFF. The CDR3, as DNA: TGCGCCAGCAGCTTGGCGGGGGTTTTGACTGAAGCTTTCTTT.